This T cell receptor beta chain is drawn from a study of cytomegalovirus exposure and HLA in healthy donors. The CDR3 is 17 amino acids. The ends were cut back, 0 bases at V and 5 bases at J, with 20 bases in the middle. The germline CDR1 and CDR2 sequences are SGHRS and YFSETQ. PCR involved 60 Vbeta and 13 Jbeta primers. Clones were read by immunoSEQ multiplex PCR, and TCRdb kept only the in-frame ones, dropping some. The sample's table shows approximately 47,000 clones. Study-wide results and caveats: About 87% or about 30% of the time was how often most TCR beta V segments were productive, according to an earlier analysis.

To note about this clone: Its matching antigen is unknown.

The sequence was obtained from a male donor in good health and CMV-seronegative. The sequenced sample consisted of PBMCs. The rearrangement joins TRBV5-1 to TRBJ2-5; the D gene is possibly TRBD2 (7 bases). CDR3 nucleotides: TGCGCCAGCAGCTTGGGGGGGGGCAAATTAGTCCAGGAGACCCAGTACTTC. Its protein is CASSLGGGKLVQETQYF.